The 8 T cell receptor beta chains below come from one sample, sequenced in a study of T cells in Graves' hyperthyroidism and ophthalmopathy. TCR beta CDR3 regions were amplified from RNA transcripts. The TCR CDR3 was amplified in a first-round RT-PCR using the HTBI primer set. TCRdb re-derived calls from the multiplex PCR reads in MiXCR, one entry per CDR3 protein. In the table there are fewer than 700,000 distinct CDR3 sequences, under 20% of which are singletons. Sequencing was carried out using blood. The receptor set was obtained from a woman in her 30s with Graves' hyperthyroidism.

This clonotype was picked up many times. This rearrangement joins TRBV28 to TRBJ2-7; 8 bases align to TRBD2. This CDR3 has 14 amino acids. V lost 6 bases and J lost 2; bases outside the gene matches: 6. Germline V gives CDR1 MDHEN, CDR2 SYDVKM. CDR3 in DNA: TGTGCCAGCAGCTCCGGGACTAGTCCCTACGAGCAGTACTTC. It encodes CASSSGTSPYEQYF.

This chain links TRBV2 with TRBJ2-4; no clear D. Germline CDR1 and CDR2: SNHLY and FYNNEI. The CDR3 is 15 residues long. Trimming stripped 6 bases from V and 5 bases from J, with 17 bases between. CDR3 bases: TGTGCCAGCAGCCCTTCTCTGGCGGATCAAAACATTCAGTACTTC. Translating it yields CASSPSLADQNIQYF.

The chain combines TRBV30 with TRBJ2-3, with 8 bases matching TRBD2. V shed 2 bases and J 0 bases; nucleotides not matched to a gene: 4. The CDR3 is 15 amino acids. The germline CDR1 and CDR2 sequences are GTSNPN and SVGIG (reference sequence). DNA of the CDR3: TGTGCCTGGAGTCAACTAGCGGCTAGCACAGATACGCAGTATTTT. Translated: CAWSQLAASTDTQYF.

This clonotype was counted only a few times. The chain recombines TRBV5-1 with TRBJ1-6; D is uncertain. V was cut by 4 bases and J by 7 bases, with 18 bases left in between. Germline CDR1 SGHRS, CDR2 YFSETQ. The CDR3 sequence is 16 residues long. The CDR3 sequence is CASSLTARGLNSPLHF. For the CDR3, the DNA is TGCGCCAGCAGCCTGACGGCCAGAGGGCTCAATTCACCCCTCCACTTT.

At least ten counts were recorded for this clonotype. The V gene is TRBV27, the J gene TRBJ2-1; 13 positions agree with TRBD2. This CDR3 region has 15 residues. Germline V gene sequence: CDR1 MNHEY, CDR2 SMNVEV (reference sequence). V shed 4 bases and J 10 bases; nucleotides not matched to a gene: 7. CDR3 sequence reads: CASSSGLAGEEEQFF. In DNA form, the CDR3 reads TGTGCCAGCAGTTCCGGACTAGCGGGAGAGGAGGAGCAGTTCTTC.

About this clonotype: A much bigger clone sits one base away, suggesting this may be a read error. V and J are TRBV20-1 and TRBJ1-2, with D possibly TRBD1 on 6 matching bases. V was pared by 4 bases and J by 4 bases, with 25 bases between. Germline loops: CDR1 DFQATT, CDR2 SNEGSKA (reference sequence). This CDR3 comprises 17 residues. In DNA form, the CDR3 reads TGCAGTGCTATCACGCCGGTGACAGGCCCTACTATCTATGGCTACACCTTC. Its protein is CSAITPVTGPTIYGYTF.

There are many counts of this clonotype. The gene calls are TRBV29-1 and TRBJ2-3, with TRBD1 as a possible D gene (6 bases). This CDR3 is built from 17 residues. The V and J ends lost 2 bases and 1 base respectively, with 19 bases between them. From germline, CDR1 is SQVTM and CDR2 ANQGSEA. The CDR3 spells CSVEKPGAGLRTDTQYF. CDR3 nucleotide sequence: TGCAGCGTTGAAAAGCCAGGGGCCGGCCTTCGCACAGATACGCAGTATTTT.

This clonotype has a handful of counts. V usage is TRBV12-3 or TRBV12-4 and J usage is TRBJ2-1; 7 nucleotides agree with TRBD1. CDR3 length: 17 residues. V lost 9 bases, J lost 9 bases, and 23 bases stayed unmatched. The CDR3 sequence: CASTENSQGKFKGEQFF. CDR3 nucleotides: TGTGCCAGTACCGAAAACTCACAGGGGAAGTTTAAGGGTGAGCAGTTCTTC.